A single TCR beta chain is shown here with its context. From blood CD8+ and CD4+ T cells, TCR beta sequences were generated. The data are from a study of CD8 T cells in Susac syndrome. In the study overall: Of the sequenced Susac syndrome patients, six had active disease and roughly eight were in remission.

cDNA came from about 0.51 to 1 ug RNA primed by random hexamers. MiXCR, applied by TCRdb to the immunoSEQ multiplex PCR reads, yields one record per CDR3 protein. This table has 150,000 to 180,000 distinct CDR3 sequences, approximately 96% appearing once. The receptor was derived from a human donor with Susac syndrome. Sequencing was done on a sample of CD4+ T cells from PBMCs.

The CDR3 bases are TGTGCCAGCAGTGCTGGCGGAACGAGCACAGATACGCAGTATTTT. Residues: CASSAGGTSTDTQYF. This chain links TRBV25-1 with TRBJ2-3, with D unresolved. CDR3 size: 15 residues. CDR1 is MGHDK and CDR2 is SYGVNS in the germline V gene. Trimming took 4 bases from V and 0 from J, leaving 11 bases between them.